This entry lists 24 T cell receptor beta chains sequenced from one sample in a study of T cells in Graves' hyperthyroidism and ophthalmopathy. Amplification yielded TCR beta CDR3 regions, with RNA transcripts as the source. The TCR CDR3 first-round RT-PCR relied on the HTBI primer set. Each CDR3 protein is one row after TCRdb ran MiXCR on the multiplex PCR reads. This sample has more than 300,000 distinct CDR3 sequences, with about a sixth found just once. Sequencing was done on a sample of blood. The receptor set was obtained from a woman aged 30 to 39 with Graves' hyperthyroidism that later progressed to Graves' ophthalmopathy.

This clonotype was found many times. The rearrangement joins TRBV5-5 to TRBJ2-7; possible D gene TRBD2, 6 bases. The germline V gene encodes CDR1 SGHKS and CDR2 YYEKEE (reference sequence). V lost 2 bases and J 6 bases, leaving 12 bases between the germline ends. The CDR3 loop spans 13 amino acids. Here the CDR3 reads CASSLPGVSEQYF. DNA of the CDR3: TGTGCCAGCAGCTTACCGGGGGTGAGCGAGCAGTACTTC.

In this sample, this clonotype turned up a few times. V usage is TRBV6-4 and J usage is TRBJ2-3; 13 bases map to TRBD2. The CDR3 has 15 amino acids. The germline V gene encodes CDR1 MRHNA and CDR2 SNTAGT. Trimming cost V 3 bases and J 4 bases; bases outside gene matches: 1. The CDR3 region has the DNA TGTGCCAGCAGTGAGGGGACTAGCGGGGCAGATACGCAGTATTTT. This codes for CASSEGTSGADTQYF.

The sample holds many counts of this clonotype. The CDR3 here is CASSLGHQLNNEQFF. In DNA, the CDR3 is TGTGCCAGCAGTTTAGGACACCAACTAAACAATGAGCAGTTCTTC. The chain has TRBV28 and TRBJ2-1; the D gene is possibly TRBD1 (5 bases). There are 15 residues in the CDR3. Trimming shortened V by 2 bases and J by 5 bases, and 13 bases separated the two germline ends. Germline CDR1 is MDHEN and CDR2 is SYDVKM.

The chain links TRBV10-3 to TRBJ1-4; no clear D gene. The germline CDR1 and CDR2 sequences are ENHRY and SYGVKD. CDR3 size: 11 residues. The V and J ends lost 6 bases and 8 bases respectively, with 7 bases between them. CDR3 sequence: CAIRVREKLFF. The CDR3 bases are TGTGCCATCAGAGTAAGGGAAAAACTGTTTTTT.

Many counts were recorded for this clonotype. This sequence joins TRBV2 and TRBJ1-2, with D perhaps TRBD1 (5 bases). Germline V gene lookup returns CDR1 SNHLY and CDR2 FYNNEI. This CDR3 contains 14 residues. V was pared by 2 bases and J by 4 bases, with 11 bases between. The CDR3 here is CASSEWQGGYGYTF. The CDR3 region has the DNA TGTGCCAGCAGTGAATGGCAGGGAGGCTATGGCTACACCTTC.

This clonotype was seen at least ten times. The chain uses TRBV30 and TRBJ2-2; possible D gene TRBD2, 5 bases. The germline V gene has CDR1 GTSNPN and CDR2 SVGIG (reference sequence). The CDR3 runs to 14 residues. V was cut by 1 base and J by 2 bases, with 8 bases left in between. The CDR3 sequence: CAWSDGSNTGELFF. The CDR3 coding sequence is TGTGCCTGGAGTGATGGGAGCAACACCGGGGAGCTGTTTTTT.

In its sample, this clonotype was seen many times. V usage is TRBV28 and J usage is TRBJ2-2; D call uncertain. The CDR3 length is 14 residues. The V end was cut by 6 bases, the J end by 3 bases, with 11 bases between. Germline V gene data show CDR1 as MDHEN and CDR2 as SYDVKM. CDR3 DNA: TGTGCCAGCAGCTCCTCATGGCACACCGGGGAGCTGTTTTTT. It yields the protein CASSSSWHTGELFF.

Many counts were recorded for this clonotype. The chain has TRBV6-1 and TRBJ2-1, with TRBD1 matching over 7 bases. The germline CDR1 and CDR2 sequences are MNHNS and SASEGT. V lost 5 bases and J lost 8; bases outside the gene matches: 9. The length of the CDR3 is 14 residues. The CDR3 protein is CASSRGRDLYEQFF. The CDR3 nucleotides are TGTGCCAGCAGTAGGGGGCGCGATTTGTATGAGCAGTTCTTC.

This clonotype was seen a few times. The J gene is TRBJ2-3, the V gene TRBV9; D possibly corresponds to TRBD1 (6 bases). Germline CDR1 and CDR2: SGDLS and YYNGEE. The CDR3 extends over 14 amino acids. Trimming shortened V by 0 bases and J by 3 bases, and 8 bases separated the two germline ends. The DNA for the CDR3 is TGTGCCAGCAGCGTAGACAGGGTGACAGATACGCAGTATTTT. Encoded protein: CASSVDRVTDTQYF.

There are many counts of this clonotype. Here the CDR3 reads CSASGGRQINRGGQPQHF. In DNA, the CDR3 is TGCAGTGCTAGTGGGGGACGGCAGATCAATCGTGGTGGGCAGCCCCAGCATTTT. The genes are TRBV20-1 and TRBJ1-5, with D possibly being TRBD1 (5 bases). V gave up 3 bases and J gave up 7 bases, with 28 bases separating them. Germline lookup yields CDR1 DFQATT and CDR2 SNEGSKA (reference sequence). The CDR3 sequence is 18 residues long.

Written as DNA, the CDR3 is TGTGCCAGCAGCTTAGTAGGGCCCCAAGCGGACGAGCAGTACTTC. This encodes CASSLVGPQADEQYF. The chain links TRBV7-9 to TRBJ2-7; D perhaps matches TRBD2 (5 bases). The V gene lost 1 base and the J gene lost 5 bases, with 15 bases spanning the gap. There are 15 residues in the CDR3. CDR1 is SEHNR and CDR2 is FQNEAQ in the germline V gene (reference sequence).

This chain links TRBV28 with TRBJ2-5; 7 bases line up with TRBD1. J gave up 5 bases and V 6 bases, and 12 bases lay outside the gene matches. Germline values: CDR1 MDHEN, CDR2 SYDVKM. The CDR3 covers 15 residues. CDR3 amino acids: CASSPTGVILETQYF. CDR3 DNA sequence: TGTGCCAGCAGCCCCACAGGGGTTATCTTGGAGACCCAGTACTTC.

This clonotype was detected a few times. This chain links TRBV20-1 with TRBJ2-2, with D unclear. Trimming removed 3 bases from V and 2 bases from J, with 16 bases in between. The CDR3 is made up of 16 amino acids. Germline lookup yields CDR1 DFQATT and CDR2 SNEGSKA (reference sequence). CDR3 coding DNA: TGCAGTGCTAGGATCCCGCTTAAGGGAAACACCGGGGAGCTGTTTTTT. Residues: CSARIPLKGNTGELFF.

The chain links TRBV6-2 or TRBV6-3 to TRBJ1-5; 7 nucleotides match TRBD1. The CDR3 is 12 amino acids. Germline trimming cut 10 bases from V and 4 bases from J; bases unmatched to any gene: 4. The V gene's germline CDR1 is MNHEY and CDR2 SVGEGT. CDR3: CATQGGNQPQHF. In DNA form, the CDR3 reads TGTGCCACCCAGGGGGGGAATCAGCCCCAGCATTTT.

This clonotype turned up a few times. V gene TRBV28 combines with J gene TRBJ2-5; 8 bases fit TRBD1. CDR3 size: 16 residues. Germline-derived CDR1 and CDR2 are MDHEN and SYDVKM. V trimming: 4 bases; J trimming: 1 base; junction bases outside the gene matches: 8. CDR3 sequence: CASSSGTGNSQETQYF. Here the CDR3 DNA reads TGTGCCAGCAGTTCCGGGACAGGTAACTCCCAAGAGACCCAGTACTTC.

This clonotype has at least ten counts. CDR3 DNA sequence: TGTGCCAGCAGAGCCTCTTTTGCAACTAATGAAAAACTGTTTTTT. Residues: CASRASFATNEKLFF. The chain has TRBV27 and TRBJ1-4; D remains ambiguous. This CDR3 has 15 amino acids. V was pared by 6 bases and J by 0 bases, with 11 bases between. Germline lookup yields CDR1 MNHEY and CDR2 SMNVEV (reference sequence).

In this sample, this clonotype turned up many times. The chain couples TRBV6-5 to TRBJ1-1, with D unclear. CDR1 and CDR2 from the germline V gene are MNHEY and SVGAGI. The CDR3 totals 12 residues. V lost 0 bases to trimming and J lost 6 bases, with 5 bases between them. CDR3 protein: CASSYSGSEAFF. The DNA of the CDR3 is TGTGCCAGCAGTTACTCGGGGTCTGAAGCTTTCTTT.

The rearrangement links TRBV7-2 to TRBJ2-2; D might be TRBD2 (6 bases). The CDR3 contains 16 residues. The V end was cut by 1 base, the J end by 0 bases, with 9 bases between. CDR1 is SGHTA and CDR2 is FQGNSA in the germline V gene. For the CDR3, the DNA is TGTGCCAGCAGCTTAGATCCGGGGGCGAACACCGGGGAGCTGTTTTTT. It is translated as CASSLDPGANTGELFF.

This clonotype was picked up many times. The chain is built from TRBV25-1 and TRBJ2-5; D gene unclear. Germline V lookup: CDR1 MGHDK, CDR2 SYGVNS. The CDR3 totals 13 residues. Trimming left V 3 bases short and J 2 bases short, with 7 bases between. CDR3 loop: CASSEEKQETQYF. The DNA of the CDR3 is TGTGCCAGCAGTGAGGAGAAACAAGAGACCCAGTACTTC.

This clonotype has a count of ten or more. This chain connects TRBV30 to TRBJ2-2, with 7 bases matching TRBD1. The ends lost 6 bases at V and 1 base at J; junction bases unmatched: 14. The germline gives CDR1 GTSNPN, CDR2 SVGIG (reference sequence). The CDR3 spans 17 residues. DNA for the CDR3: TGTGCCTGTCCCCGGGACAGTGTATCGCGGAACACCGGGGAGCTGTTTTTT. It yields the protein CACPRDSVSRNTGELFF. Full variable domain (missing parts from reference TRBV30 and TRBJ2-2): SQTIHQWPATLVQPVGSPLSLECTVEGTSNPNLYWYRQAAGRGLQLLFYSVGIGQISSEVPQNLSASRPQDRQFILSSKKLLLSDSGFYLCACPRDSVSRNTGELFFGEGSRLTVL.

This clonotype was counted many times. The chain combines TRBV9 with TRBJ2-2; the D is unclear. The germline V gene encodes CDR1 SGDLS and CDR2 YYNGEE. There are 12 residues in the CDR3. V was clipped by 3 bases and J by 4 bases, with 4 bases between them. The CDR3 nucleotides are TGTGCCAGCAGCGAAGGCACCGGGGAGCTGTTTTTT. It specifies CASSEGTGELFF.

This clonotype has only a few counts. V and J are TRBV5-1 and TRBJ2-7; D uncertain. Germline CDR1 SGHRS, CDR2 YFSETQ. This CDR3 is 14 amino acids long. V was pared by 0 bases and J by 6 bases, with 13 bases between. The CDR3 nucleotides read TGCGCCAGCAGCTTGGAGAGCCACCCGTCCGAGCAGTACTTC. It specifies CASSLESHPSEQYF.

This clonotype turned up a few times. The chain couples TRBV6-1 to TRBJ2-7; D unresolved. Per the germline V gene, CDR1 is MNHNS and CDR2 is SASEGT. The V gene lost 5 bases and the J gene lost 5 bases, with 13 bases spanning the gap. The CDR3 has 13 amino acids. The CDR3 sequence is CASSPTSVHEQYF. The CDR3 coding sequence is TGTGCCAGCAGTCCAACCTCCGTTCACGAGCAGTACTTC.

This clonotype was found many times. The rearrangement uses TRBV20-1 and TRBJ2-5; perhaps TRBD2 as D (5 bases). V was pared by 3 bases and J by 1 base, with 9 bases between. The germline V gene has CDR1 DFQATT and CDR2 SNEGSKA (reference sequence). This CDR3 has 13 residues. In DNA, the CDR3 is TGCAGTGCTAGCTACGGAGGCCAAGAGACCCAGTACTTC. Translated, it gives CSASYGGQETQYF.